Listed below are T cell receptor beta chains from one sample, sequenced in a study of cytomegalovirus exposure and HLA in healthy donors. Method: immunoSEQ multiplex PCR; TCRdb's copy keeps in-frame clones and lacks some. The sample shows some 110,000 clones, 75% to 85% of them seen only once. Sequenced sample: PBMCs. These receptors all come from a young man in good health and CMV-seronegative. Both conserved end residues are part of each CDR3. A D gene is named only where the DNA matches it firmly. Clone size, where shown, is once, few, many, or a class for clones that have expanded.

V gene: TRBV6-5
CDR3 length: 13
D gene: TRBD1
clone size: NA
J gene: TRBJ1-2
CDR3 protein: CASSFGQGGGYTF
CDR3 DNA: TGTGCCAGCAGTTTTGGACAGGGGGGAGGCTACACCTTC

V gene: TRBV29-1
CDR3 length: 12
D gene: NA
clone size: NA
J gene: TRBJ2-1
CDR3 protein: CSVDGLVNEQFF
CDR3 DNA: TGCAGCGTTGACGGACTGGTCAATGAGCAGTTCTTC

V gene: TRBV4-1
CDR3 length: 18
D gene: TRBD1
clone size: few
J gene: TRBJ1-1
CDR3 protein: CASSQAPSGTGVNTEAFF
CDR3 DNA: TGCGCCAGCAGCCAAGCGCCCTCTGGGACAGGGGTGAACACTGAAGCTTTCTTT

V gene: TRBV4-2
CDR3 length: 16
D gene: NA
clone size: NA
J gene: TRBJ1-6
CDR3 protein: CASSQDLGGYNSPLHF
CDR3 DNA: TGTGCCAGCAGCCAAGATCTGGGAGGGTATAATTCACCCCTCCACTTT

V gene: TRBV6-5
CDR3 length: 14
D gene: NA
clone size: NA
J gene: TRBJ2-7
CDR3 protein: CASSYTDTAYEQYF
CDR3 DNA: TGTGCCAGCAGTTACACGGACACCGCCTACGAGCAGTACTTC

V gene: TRBV7-2
CDR3 length: 14
D gene: NA
clone size: NA
J gene: TRBJ2-7
CDR3 protein: CASSLEDGAYEQYF
CDR3 DNA: TGTGCCAGCAGCTTAGAAGACGGGGCCTACGAGCAGTACTTC

V gene: TRBV28
CDR3 length: 14
D gene: NA
clone size: NA
J gene: TRBJ1-2
CDR3 protein: CASYAGVVNYGYTF
CDR3 DNA: TGTGCCAGTTATGCGGGGGTGGTTAACTATGGCTACACCTTC

V gene: TRBV6-5
CDR3 length: 14
D gene: NA
clone size: NA
J gene: TRBJ2-7
CDR3 protein: CASSPRRSGYEQYF
CDR3 DNA: TGTGCCAGCAGCCCCCGGAGGTCTGGGTACGAGCAGTACTTC

V gene: TRBV6-5
CDR3 length: 16
D gene: TRBD1
clone size: NA
J gene: TRBJ1-2
CDR3 protein: CASSYSRGRGDYGYTF
CDR3 DNA: TGTGCCAGCAGTTACTCGAGGGGGCGCGGTGACTATGGCTACACCTTC

V gene: TRBV29-1
CDR3 length: 11
D gene: NA
clone size: NA
J gene: TRBJ1-3
CDR3 protein: CSVVTGNTIYF
CDR3 DNA: TGCAGCGTAGTCACCGGGAACACCATATATTTT

V gene: TRBV30
CDR3 length: 17
D gene: TRBD1
clone size: NA
J gene: TRBJ1-2
CDR3 protein: CAWSLDRGLPLNYGYTF
CDR3 DNA: TGTGCCTGGAGTCTTGACAGGGGCTTACCCCTCAACTATGGCTACACCTTC

V gene: TRBV14
CDR3 length: 14
D gene: TRBD2
clone size: NA
J gene: TRBJ2-3
CDR3 protein: CASSQDLGGRTQYF
CDR3 DNA: TGTGCCAGCAGCCAAGATCTGGGAGGGAGGACGCAGTATTTT

V gene: TRBV27
CDR3 length: 13
D gene: NA
clone size: NA
J gene: TRBJ2-2
CDR3 protein: CASSSIASGELFF
CDR3 DNA: TGTGCCAGCAGTTCTATAGCATCCGGGGAGCTGTTTTTT

V gene: TRBV5-1
CDR3 length: 15
D gene: NA
clone size: NA
J gene: TRBJ2-7
CDR3 protein: CASSLKRDILDEQYF
CDR3 DNA: TGCGCCAGCAGCCTGAAACGTGATATCCTAGACGAGCAGTACTTC

V gene: TRBV29-1
CDR3 length: 15
D gene: NA
clone size: NA
J gene: TRBJ2-1
CDR3 protein: CSAQRAADSYNEQFF
CDR3 DNA: TGCAGCGCACAGCGAGCGGCTGATTCCTACAATGAGCAGTTCTTC

V gene: TRBV5-4
CDR3 length: 16
D gene: TRBD1
clone size: NA
J gene: TRBJ2-2
CDR3 protein: CAGGQGKNGIAGELFF
CDR3 DNA: TGTGCCGGAGGACAGGGGAAGAATGGGATCGCCGGGGAGCTGTTTTTT

V gene: TRBV10-3
CDR3 length: 12
D gene: TRBD1
clone size: NA
J gene: TRBJ1-4
CDR3 protein: CAISGQGGKLFF
CDR3 DNA: TGTGCCATCAGCGGACAGGGCGGAAAACTGTTTTTT

V gene: TRBV5-1
CDR3 length: 16
D gene: NA
clone size: NA
J gene: TRBJ2-1
CDR3 protein: CASSGSSAFSYNEQFF
CDR3 DNA: TGCGCCAGCAGCGGCTCCAGTGCCTTCTCCTACAATGAGCAGTTCTTC

V gene: TRBV6-5
CDR3 length: 14
D gene: NA
clone size: NA
J gene: TRBJ2-3
CDR3 protein: CASSSRGSSDTQYF
CDR3 DNA: TGTGCCAGCAGTTCCCGTGGTAGCTCAGATACGCAGTATTTT

V gene: TRBV21-1
CDR3 length: 18
D gene: NA
clone size: NA
J gene: TRBJ2-7
CDR3 protein: CASSTGTSPTLSSYEQYF
CDR3 DNA: TGTGCCAGCAGCACAGGGACTAGCCCGACATTGAGCTCCTACGAGCAGTACTTC

V gene: TRBV6-5
CDR3 length: 13
D gene: TRBD2
clone size: NA
J gene: TRBJ2-7
CDR3 protein: CASRVAGTYEQYF
CDR3 DNA: TGTGCCAGCAGAGTAGCGGGGACCTACGAGCAGTACTTC

V gene: TRBV7-6
CDR3 length: 14
D gene: TRBD1
clone size: NA
J gene: TRBJ2-7
CDR3 protein: CASSLEGQGYEQYF
CDR3 DNA: TGTGCCAGCAGCTTAGAGGGACAGGGCTACGAGCAGTACTTC

V gene: TRBV6-5
CDR3 length: 16
D gene: TRBD1
clone size: NA
J gene: TRBJ2-5
CDR3 protein: CASSYALTGGGETQYF
CDR3 DNA: TGTGCCAGCAGTTATGCCCTCACAGGGGGCGGAGAGACCCAGTACTTC

V gene: TRBV19
CDR3 length: 15
D gene: NA
clone size: NA
J gene: TRBJ1-3
CDR3 protein: CASSETLFGGNTIYF
CDR3 DNA: TGTGCCAGTAGTGAGACACTTTTCGGTGGAAACACCATATATTTT

V gene: TRBV6-5
CDR3 length: 15
D gene: NA
clone size: NA
J gene: TRBJ1-1
CDR3 protein: CASSYSGAGITEAFF
CDR3 DNA: TGTGCCAGCAGTTACTCAGGGGCTGGGATCACTGAAGCTTTCTTT

V gene: TRBV7-2
CDR3 length: 15
D gene: NA
clone size: NA
J gene: TRBJ2-7
CDR3 protein: CASSFSRVQSYEQYF
CDR3 DNA: TGTGCCAGCAGCTTCTCGAGGGTTCAGTCCTACGAGCAGTACTTC

V gene: TRBV5-4
CDR3 length: 13
D gene: TRBD1
clone size: NA
J gene: TRBJ1-1
CDR3 protein: CASSFQGATEAFF
CDR3 DNA: TGTGCCAGCAGTTTCCAGGGGGCAACTGAAGCTTTCTTT